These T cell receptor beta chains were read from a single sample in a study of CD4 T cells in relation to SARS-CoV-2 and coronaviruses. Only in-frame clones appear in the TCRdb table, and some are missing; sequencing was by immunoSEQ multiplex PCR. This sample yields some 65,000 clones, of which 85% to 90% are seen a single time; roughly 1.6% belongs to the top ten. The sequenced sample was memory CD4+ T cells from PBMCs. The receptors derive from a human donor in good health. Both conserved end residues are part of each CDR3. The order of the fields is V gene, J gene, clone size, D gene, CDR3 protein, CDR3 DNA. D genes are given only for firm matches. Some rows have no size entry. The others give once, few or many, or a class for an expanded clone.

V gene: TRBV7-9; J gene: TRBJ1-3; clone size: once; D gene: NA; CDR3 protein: CASSLGAQDSGNTIYF; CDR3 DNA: TGTGCCAGCAGCTTAGGGGCCCAGGACTCTGGAAACACCATATATTTT
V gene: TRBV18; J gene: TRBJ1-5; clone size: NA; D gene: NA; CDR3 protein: CASSIGVSQPQHF; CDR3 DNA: TGTGCCAGCTCTATTGGGGTTTCTCAGCCCCAGCATTTT
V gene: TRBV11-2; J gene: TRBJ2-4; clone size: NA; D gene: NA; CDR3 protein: CASSFQTSMVTKNIQYF; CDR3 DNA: TGTGCCAGCAGCTTCCAGACTAGTATGGTAACCAAAAACATTCAGTACTTC
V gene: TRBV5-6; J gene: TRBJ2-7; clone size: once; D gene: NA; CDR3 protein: CASSLGGTGSYEQYF; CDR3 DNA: TGTGCCAGCAGCTTAGGGGGTACAGGGAGCTACGAGCAGTACTTC
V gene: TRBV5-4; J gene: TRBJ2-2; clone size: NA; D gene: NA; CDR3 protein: CASTTRERGNTGELFF; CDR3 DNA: TGTGCCAGCACCACGAGGGAGAGAGGGAACACCGGGGAGCTGTTTTTT
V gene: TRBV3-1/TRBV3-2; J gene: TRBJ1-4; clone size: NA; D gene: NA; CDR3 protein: CASTPGNEKLFF; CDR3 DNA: TGTGCCAGCACCCCCGGGAATGAAAAACTGTTTTTT
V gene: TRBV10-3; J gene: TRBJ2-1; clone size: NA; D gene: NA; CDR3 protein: CAIRGHGSYEQFF; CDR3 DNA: TGTGCCATACGAGGACACGGTAGCTATGAGCAGTTCTTC
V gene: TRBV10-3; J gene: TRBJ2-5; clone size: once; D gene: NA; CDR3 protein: CAISDSQAGETQYF; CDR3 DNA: TGTGCCATCAGTGATAGTCAGGCCGGAGAGACCCAGTACTTC
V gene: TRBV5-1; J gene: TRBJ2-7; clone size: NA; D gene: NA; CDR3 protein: CASRVDGLSYEQYF; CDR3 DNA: TGCGCCAGCAGGGTAGACGGGCTCTCCTACGAGCAGTACTTC
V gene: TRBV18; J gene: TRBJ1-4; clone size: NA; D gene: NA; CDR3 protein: CASSPAGKEKLFF; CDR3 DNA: TGTGCCAGCTCACCTGCAGGGAAAGAAAAACTGTTTTTT
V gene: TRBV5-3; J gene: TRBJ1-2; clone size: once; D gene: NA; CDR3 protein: CARKGVDYGYTF; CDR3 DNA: TGTGCCAGAAAGGGGGTGGACTATGGCTACACCTTC
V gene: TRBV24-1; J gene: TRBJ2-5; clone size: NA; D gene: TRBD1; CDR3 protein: CATSDPQGAGETQYF; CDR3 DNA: TGTGCCACCAGTGATCCTCAGGGGGCCGGGGAGACCCAGTACTTC
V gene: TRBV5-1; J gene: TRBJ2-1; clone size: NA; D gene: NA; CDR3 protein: CASTSTEGSYNEQFF; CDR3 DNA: TGCGCCAGCACCTCGACGGAGGGCTCCTACAATGAGCAGTTCTTC
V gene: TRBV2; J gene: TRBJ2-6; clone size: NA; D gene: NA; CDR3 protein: CASSLHRALSGANVLTF; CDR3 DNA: TGTGCCAGCAGTTTGCACAGGGCCCTCTCTGGGGCCAACGTCCTGACTTTC
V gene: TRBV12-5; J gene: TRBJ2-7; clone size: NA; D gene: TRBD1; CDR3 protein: CASSRDSPYEQYF; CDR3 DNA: TGTGCTAGTTCCCGGGACAGTCCCTACGAGCAGTACTTC
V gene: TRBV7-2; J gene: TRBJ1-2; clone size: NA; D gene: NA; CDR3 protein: CANARPLQGYTF; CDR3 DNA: TGTGCCAACGCACGCCCCCTCCAGGGCTACACCTTC
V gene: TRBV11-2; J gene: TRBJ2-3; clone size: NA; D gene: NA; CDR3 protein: CASSLDWGRTDTQYF; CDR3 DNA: TGTGCCAGCAGCTTAGATTGGGGCCGCACAGATACGCAGTATTTT
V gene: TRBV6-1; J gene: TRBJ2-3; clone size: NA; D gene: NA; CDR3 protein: CASSEWDGEQYF; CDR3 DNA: TGTGCCAGCAGTGAATGGGACGGGGAGCAGTATTTT
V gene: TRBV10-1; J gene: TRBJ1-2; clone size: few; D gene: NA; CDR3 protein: CASSESSRYGYTF; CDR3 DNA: TGCGCCAGCAGTGAGTCGAGTCGGTATGGCTACACCTTC
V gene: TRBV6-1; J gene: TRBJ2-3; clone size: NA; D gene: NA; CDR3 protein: CASSLTASTDTQYF; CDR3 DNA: TGTGCCAGCAGTTTGACAGCTAGCACAGATACGCAGTATTTT
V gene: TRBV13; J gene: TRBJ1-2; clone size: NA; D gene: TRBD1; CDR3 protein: CASSDRVGYGYTF; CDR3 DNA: TGTGCCAGCAGCGACAGGGTTGGCTATGGCTACACCTTC
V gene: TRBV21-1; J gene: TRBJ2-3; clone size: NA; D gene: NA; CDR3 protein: CASSIPLAGGTDTQYF; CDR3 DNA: TGTGCCAGCAGCATACCACTAGCGGGGGGAACAGATACGCAGTATTTT
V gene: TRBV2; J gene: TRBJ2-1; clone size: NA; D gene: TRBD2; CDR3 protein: CASSQTSGAYNEQFF; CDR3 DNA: TGTGCCAGCAGTCAGACTAGCGGGGCCTACAATGAGCAGTTCTTC
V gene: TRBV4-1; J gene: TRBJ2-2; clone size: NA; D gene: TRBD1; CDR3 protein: CASSPFGQENTGELFF; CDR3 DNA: TGCGCCAGCAGCCCGTTCGGACAGGAAAACACCGGGGAGCTGTTTTTT
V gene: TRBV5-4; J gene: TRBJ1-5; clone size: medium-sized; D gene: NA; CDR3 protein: CASSFGLDQPQHF; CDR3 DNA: TGTGCCAGCAGCTTTGGGTTGGATCAGCCCCAGCATTTT
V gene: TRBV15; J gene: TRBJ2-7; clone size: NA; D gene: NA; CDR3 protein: CATSPRTGPSHSYEQYF; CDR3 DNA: TGTGCCACCAGCCCCCGGACGGGCCCCTCGCACTCCTACGAGCAGTACTTC
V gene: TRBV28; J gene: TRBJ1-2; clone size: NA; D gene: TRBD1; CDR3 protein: CASSWGTGGNYGYTF; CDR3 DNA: TGTGCCAGCAGTTGGGGGACAGGAGGTAACTATGGCTACACCTTC
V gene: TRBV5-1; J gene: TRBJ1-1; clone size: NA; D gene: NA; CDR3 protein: CASSLLNTEAFF; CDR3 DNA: TGCGCCAGCAGCTTGTTGAACACTGAAGCTTTCTTT
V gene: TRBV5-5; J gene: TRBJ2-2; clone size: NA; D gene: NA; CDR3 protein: CASSSGITGELFF; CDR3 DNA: TGTGCCAGCAGCTCAGGGATCACCGGGGAGCTGTTTTTT
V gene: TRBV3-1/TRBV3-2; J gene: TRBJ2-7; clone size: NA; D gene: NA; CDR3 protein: CASSPSRGSYEQYF; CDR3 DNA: TGTGCCAGCAGCCCCTCCCGGGGCTCCTACGAGCAGTACTTC
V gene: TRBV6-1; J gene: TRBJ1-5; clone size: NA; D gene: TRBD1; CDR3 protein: CASSEGPGTGLYSNQPQHF; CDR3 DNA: TGTGCCAGCAGTGAAGGTCCCGGGACAGGGCTATATAGCAATCAGCCCCAGCATTTT
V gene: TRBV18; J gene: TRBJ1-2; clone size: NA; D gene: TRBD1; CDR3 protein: CASSPGQGDGYGYTF; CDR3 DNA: TGTGCCAGCTCACCGGGACAGGGGGACGGCTATGGCTACACCTTC
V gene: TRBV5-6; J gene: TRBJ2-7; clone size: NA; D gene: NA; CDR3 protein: CASSDPTGAYEQYF; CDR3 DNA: TGTGCCAGCAGCGACCCTACCGGGGCCTACGAGCAGTACTTC
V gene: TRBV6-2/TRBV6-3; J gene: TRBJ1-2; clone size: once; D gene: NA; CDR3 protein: CASSYIARQHYGYTF; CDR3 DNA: TGTGCCAGCAGTTACATCGCCCGACAACACTATGGCTACACCTTC
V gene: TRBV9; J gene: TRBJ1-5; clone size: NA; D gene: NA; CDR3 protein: CASSVASDQPQHF; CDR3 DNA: TGTGCCAGCAGCGTAGCTTCTGATCAGCCCCAGCATTTT
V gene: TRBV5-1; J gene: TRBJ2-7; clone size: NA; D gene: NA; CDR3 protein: CASSLLPGSYEQYF; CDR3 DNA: TGCGCCAGCAGCTTGCTGCCCGGCAGCTACGAGCAGTACTTC
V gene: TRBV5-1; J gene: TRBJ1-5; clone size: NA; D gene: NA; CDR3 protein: CASSMDSNQPQHF; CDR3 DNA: TGCGCCAGCAGTATGGACAGCAATCAGCCCCAGCATTTT
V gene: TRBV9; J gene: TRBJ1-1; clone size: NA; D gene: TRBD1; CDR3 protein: CASSVAQGATEAFF; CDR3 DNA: TGTGCCAGCAGCGTAGCACAGGGGGCCACTGAAGCTTTCTTT
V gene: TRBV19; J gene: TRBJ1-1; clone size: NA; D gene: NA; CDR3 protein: CASSITVNTEAFF; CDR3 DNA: TGTGCCAGTAGTATCACAGTCAACACTGAAGCTTTCTTT